The T cell receptor (beta chain) described here comes from a study of blood T cell repertoires in COVID-19. Per the germline V gene, CDR1 is SGDLS and CDR2 is YYNGEE. The CDR3 contains 15 residues. With V trimmed by 3 bases and J by 2 bases, 5 bases remained unmatched. Some clones are missing from TCRdb's copy, which holds only in-frame ones; the method was immunoSEQ multiplex PCR. The sample holds about 90,000 clones, around four fifths seen once. Material for sequencing was peripheral blood. The sequence derives from a human donor in a cohort sampled during active COVID-19. The chain has TRBV9 and TRBJ2-1; TRBD2 aligns across 7 bases. CDR3 sequence (DNA): TGTGCCAGCAGCGGACGGGGGGACCCCTACAATGAGCAGTTCTTC. It is translated as CASSGRGDPYNEQFF.